This entry lists 19 T cell receptor beta chains sequenced from one sample in a study of T-cell memory formation after mild COVID-19. In TCRdb, the 5' RACE reads were re-called with MiXCR into one record per CDR3 protein. The sample includes 110,000 or so distinct CDR3 sequences, 22% seen only once; the top ten take under 50%. Sequencing used PBMCs or a T cell subset sorted from them (not recorded which). These receptor sequences come from a young man who had mild COVID-19 (a few samples of this study predate the infection). Cell type and time point are not known.

CDR3 amino acids: CASSALKGRRGGYEQYV. The CDR3, as DNA: TGTGCCAGCAGCGCCCTAAAGGGGCGCCGCGGCGGGTACGAGCAGTACGTC. The chain couples TRBV4-2 to TRBJ2-7, with D perhaps being TRBD1 or TRBD2 (5 bases each). The CDR3 covers 17 residues. Germline values: CDR1 LGHNA, CDR2 YNFKEQ. V lost 5 bases and J 4 bases, leaving 24 bases between the germline ends.

This clonotype was counted a few times. The CDR3 nucleotides read TGTGCCAGCAGCCGCCATTCGGTAACAGGTACTGAGCAGTTCTTC. Protein product: CASSRHSVTGTEQFF. V and J are TRBV7-9 and TRBJ2-1, with D maybe TRBD1 (5 bases). Germline-derived CDR1 and CDR2 are SEHNR and FQNEAQ (reference sequence). The V and J ends lost 5 bases and 9 bases respectively, with 20 bases between them. The CDR3 covers 15 residues.

This chain connects TRBV4-1 to TRBJ1-1; no clear D gene. V was pared by 8 bases and J by 5 bases, with 12 bases between. CDR1 MGHRA and CDR2 YSYEKL come from the germline V gene. The CDR3 length is 12 residues. The CDR3 DNA reads as TGCGCCAGCCGAGGCCCGGGAACTGAAGCTTTCTTT. Translation: CASRGPGTEAFF.

The genes are TRBV6-6 and TRBJ2-2, with D unclear. This CDR3 is built from 15 residues. Germline CDR1 is MNHNY and CDR2 is SVGAGI (reference sequence). Trimming left V 0 bases short and J 4 bases short, with 9 bases between. The chain's CDR3 is CASSYSWPGTGELFF. The CDR3 DNA reads TGTGCCAGCAGTTACTCGTGGCCAGGCACCGGGGAGCTGTTTTTT.

The chain uses TRBV7-9 and TRBJ2-5; D possibly corresponds to TRBD1 (6 bases). V was shortened by 5 bases and J by 5 bases, with 15 bases between the two germline ends. The germline CDR1 and CDR2 sequences are SEHNR and FQNEAQ (reference sequence). The CDR3 runs to 14 residues. The CDR3 spells CASSASGAWETQYF. In DNA, the CDR3 is TGTGCCAGCAGCGCATCAGGGGCCTGGGAGACCCAGTACTTC.

The chain has TRBV27 and TRBJ2-2; D is perhaps TRBD1 or TRBD2 (5 bases each). The CDR3 extends over 16 amino acids. Germline CDR1 is MNHEY and CDR2 is SMNVEV (reference sequence). Trimming pared 5 bases from V and 2 bases from J, leaving 15 bases between. The CDR3 bases are TGTGCCAGCAGTCCCGGGGCCAGGACAAACACCGGGGAGCTGTTTTTT. As protein: CASSPGARTNTGELFF.

This clonotype was seen more than once but under ten times. The chain couples TRBV29-1 to TRBJ1-1, with D perhaps matching TRBD1 (5 bases). V shed 6 bases and J shed 0 bases, with 11 bases lying between them. There are 13 residues in the CDR3. Germline CDR1 SQVTM, CDR2 ANQGSEA. In DNA form, the CDR3 reads TGCAGCGTAGTAGACAGATTGAACACTGAAGCTTTCTTT. Encoded protein: CSVVDRLNTEAFF.

The V and J genes are TRBV4-1 and TRBJ2-7; D gene ambiguous. Trimming removed 1 base from V and 3 bases from J, with 16 bases in between. The CDR3 sequence is 16 residues long. Germline lookup yields CDR1 MGHRA and CDR2 YSYEKL. The CDR3 DNA is TGCGCCAGCAGCCAAGTCGTGGCCCTAAAATTCTACGAGCAGTACTTC. Translating it yields CASSQVVALKFYEQYF.

This clonotype has a handful of counts. The rearrangement links TRBV6-5 to TRBJ2-2; the D gene could be TRBD1 or TRBD2 (6 bases each). Deletions cut 4 bases from V and 3 bases from J, with 12 bases between. The CDR3 is 15 amino acids. Germline lookup yields CDR1 MNHEY and CDR2 SVGAGI. Written as DNA, the CDR3 is TGTGCCAGCAGTTGGGGGGCCCTTGACACCGGGGAGCTGTTTTTT. As protein: CASSWGALDTGELFF.

The V and J genes are TRBV7-9 and TRBJ2-7; 7 nucleotides match TRBD2. The germline gives CDR1 SEHNR, CDR2 FQNEAQ (reference sequence). The junction had 3 bases not matched to a gene; V was cut back by 5 bases and J by 2 bases. The CDR3 extends over 13 amino acids. The CDR3 spells CASSISGAYEQYV. The DNA for the CDR3 is TGTGCCAGCAGCATAAGCGGGGCCTACGAGCAGTACGTC.

The chain has TRBV9 and TRBJ2-3; TRBD2 is a possible D gene (5 bases). Germline V CDR1 and CDR2: SGDLS, YYNGEE. V was cut by 4 bases and J by 2 bases, with 8 bases left in between. This CDR3 is built from 13 residues. The CDR3 nucleotides read TGTGCCAGCAGCCCTAGCCACACAGATACGCAGTATTTT. Its translation: CASSPSHTDTQYF.

The V and J genes are TRBV29-1 and TRBJ2-2; D unresolved. V was cut by 4 bases and J by 3 bases, with 6 bases left in between. There are 12 residues in the CDR3. Germline loops: CDR1 SQVTM, CDR2 ANQGSEA. For the CDR3, the DNA is TGCAGCGTTGTACAACACACCGGGGAGCTGTTTTTT. Translating it yields CSVVQHTGELFF.

The V gene is TRBV4-1, the J gene TRBJ1-1; no definite D call. Germline CDR1 MGHRA, CDR2 YSYEKL. Trimming took 1 base from V and 4 from J, leaving 7 bases between them. The CDR3 runs 13 residues. CDR3 sequence reads: CASSQGRSTEAFF. The CDR3, as DNA: TGCGCCAGCAGCCAAGGGAGGAGCACTGAAGCTTTCTTT.

This clonotype occurred a few times. The rearrangement joins TRBV7-8 to TRBJ2-5; perhaps D is TRBD1 or TRBD2 (5 bases each). CDR1 is SGHVS and CDR2 is FQNEAQ in the germline V gene. The V gene lost 5 bases and the J gene lost 0 bases, with 13 bases spanning the gap. CDR3 length: 15 amino acids. The CDR3, as DNA: TGTGCCAGCAGCCCCCCGGGACCTCACCAAGAGACCCAGTACTTC. Amino acid sequence: CASSPPGPHQETQYF. The full variable domain, in which reference TRBV7-8 and TRBJ2-5 provide the parts outside the CDR3, is GAGVSQSPRYKVAKRGQDVALRCDPISGHVSLFWYQQALGQGPEFLTYFQNEAQLDKSGLPSDRFFAERPEGSVSTLKIQRTQQEDSAVYLCASSPPGPHQETQYFGPGTRLLVL.

This clonotype was found a few times. The genes are TRBV5-6 and TRBJ2-1, with 11 bases matching TRBD2. This CDR3 comprises 15 residues. Per the germline V gene, CDR1 is SGHDT and CDR2 is YYEEEE. V was clipped by 3 bases and J by 4 bases; unmatched bases: 3. The CDR3 sequence is CASSSGLAAYNEQFF. Here the CDR3 DNA reads TGTGCCAGCAGCTCGGGACTAGCGGCGTACAATGAGCAGTTCTTC.

The chain recombines TRBV7-9 with TRBJ2-2, with 9 positions matching TRBD1. This CDR3 comprises 14 residues. Losses at the gene ends were 5 bases for V and 5 bases for J; bases not matched to a gene: 3. Germline V gene data show CDR1 as SEHNR and CDR2 as FQNEAQ (reference sequence). CDR3 coding DNA: TGTGCCAGCAGCACGGACAGGGGTACCGGGGAGCTGTTTTTT. Translation gives CASSTDRGTGELFF.

This sequence joins TRBV6-5 and TRBJ2-7; possibly TRBD2 for D (6 bases). The CDR3 has 15 residues. V lost 6 bases to trimming and J lost 4 bases, with 19 bases between them. Germline values: CDR1 MNHEY, CDR2 SVGAGI. The CDR3 DNA follows: TGTGCCAGCAGCCGGGGGACTGACGCGAATTACGAGCAGTACTTC. Amino acids: CASSRGTDANYEQYF.

The chain links TRBV5-6 to TRBJ2-1, with unresolved D. Trimming took 5 bases from V and 0 from J, leaving 12 bases between them. The CDR3 sequence is 15 residues long. In germline, CDR1 is SGHDT, CDR2 YYEEEE. In DNA form, the CDR3 reads TGTGCCAGCAGGTACCAAGGTGGCTCCTACAATGAGCAGTTCTTC. Translating it yields CASRYQGGSYNEQFF. Supplemented by reference TRBV5-6 and TRBJ2-1, the full variable domain reads DAGVTQSPTHLIKTRGQQVTLRCSPKSGHDTVSWYQQALGQGPQFIFQYYEEEERQRGNFPDRFSGHQFPNYSSELNVNALLLGDSALYLCASRYQGGSYNEQFFGPGTRLTVL.

The chain uses TRBV7-9 and TRBJ1-2; no firm D call. From germline, CDR1 is SEHNR and CDR2 FQNEAQ (reference sequence). The CDR3 runs 15 residues. V shed 3 bases and J shed 2 bases, with 13 bases lying between them. CDR3 in amino acids: CASSLFSVGNYGYTF. CDR3 nucleotide sequence: TGTGCCAGCAGCTTGTTCTCCGTGGGCAACTATGGCTACACCTTC.